This T cell receptor (beta chain) was found in a study of T cell repertoires in cytomegalovirus infection. Study-wide background: The authors used CMV epitopes that were HLA-C-restricted (recently identified) and HLA-B-restricted (well studied).

This clonotype was detected only a few times. Its antigen is as yet unknown. TCRdb passed the reads through MiXCR, listing each CDR3 protein once. The table includes roughly 920,000 distinct CDR3 sequences, approximately 31% detected once. Germline loops: CDR1 MNHNY, CDR2 SVGAGI (reference sequence). With 6 bases removed from V and 4 bases from J, the gap between germline ends came to 9 bases. The CDR3 has 13 amino acids. Sequenced material: cultured CD8+ T cells from PBMCs, taken from culture after CMV antigen stimulation. This sequence was found in a human donor in good health (CMV status not recorded). Some clones in this sample may be carry-over from other donors' samples. This chain uses TRBV6-6 with TRBJ2-2; D is ambiguous. CDR3 residues: CASRDLGTGELFF. In nucleotides, the CDR3 is TGTGCCAGCAGGGACCTAGGCACCGGGGAGCTGTTTTTT.